The 8 T cell receptor beta chains below come from one sample, sequenced in a study of blood T cell repertoires in COVID-19. The method was immunoSEQ multiplex PCR; TCRdb's version includes in-frame clones alone and lacks a portion of them. The sample carries 250,000 to 350,000 clones, approximately 83% recorded once. Sequenced input: peripheral blood. Receptor source: a person in their 70s with COVID-19, enrolled during active disease.

The rearrangement joins TRBV7-3 to TRBJ2-7; TRBD1 might be the D (5 bases). This CDR3 has 11 residues. Germline CDR1 and CDR2: SGHTA and FQGTGA. Trimming cost V 7 bases and J 4 bases, with 8 bases left between them. The CDR3 DNA reads as TGTGCCAGCACCCCAGGGTACGAGCAGTACTTC. This sequence encodes CASTPGYEQYF.

This clone was observed a handful of times. The chain joins TRBV5-1 to TRBJ2-7; D is unclear. CDR1 and CDR2 from the germline V gene are SGHRS and YFSETQ. This CDR3 has 13 residues. Between the trimmed V and J ends, which lost 3 bases and 2 bases, there was a span of 9 bases. DNA for the CDR3: TGCGCCAGCAGCTCATCCCAGGCCTACGAGCAGTACTTC. Amino acids: CASSSSQAYEQYF.

V and J are TRBV7-2 and TRBJ1-6, with 7 bases that match TRBD1. The CDR3 has 18 amino acids. CDR1 is SGHTA and CDR2 is FQGNSA in the germline V gene. With V trimmed by 5 bases and J by 7 bases, 17 bases remained unmatched. The CDR3 sequence is CASSLRQGGRAGNSPLHF. DNA for the CDR3: TGTGCCAGCAGCCTCCGACAGGGAGGTAGAGCCGGGAATTCACCCCTCCACTTT.

The rearrangement links TRBV11-1 to TRBJ2-7; TRBD1 matches at 7 bases. Germline V gene data show CDR1 as SGHAT and CDR2 as FQDESV (reference sequence). Trimming at V came to 5 bases and at J to 4 bases, leaving 5 bases not matched to a gene. This CDR3 spans 13 amino acids. CDR3 in amino acids: CASSRGQLYEQYF. The CDR3 region has the DNA TGTGCCAGCAGCAGGGGACAGCTATACGAGCAGTACTTC. Drawing the rest from reference TRBV11-1 and TRBJ2-7, the complete variable domain is EAEVAQSPRYKITEKSQAVAFWCDPISGHATLYWYRQILGQGPELLVQFQDESVVDDSQLPKDRFSAERLKGVDSTLKIQPAELGDSAMYLCASSRGQLYEQYFGPGTRLTVT.

The V and J genes are TRBV27 and TRBJ2-7; the D is unclear. Trimming removed 4 bases from V and 0 bases from J, with 10 bases in between. The V gene's germline CDR1 is MNHEY and CDR2 SMNVEV (reference sequence). The CDR3 covers 14 residues. In DNA form, the CDR3 reads TGTGCCAGCAGTTCCCCAGGTTACTCCTACGAGCAGTACTTC. Translation: CASSSPGYSYEQYF.

V gene TRBV5-4 combines with J gene TRBJ2-5, with D maybe TRBD2 (6 bases). V lost 5 bases and J lost 2, with 13 bases in between. The CDR3 runs 14 residues. Germline V CDR1 and CDR2: SGHNT, YYREEE (reference sequence). CDR3 residues: CASSTGGTQETQYF. In nucleotides, the CDR3 is TGTGCCAGCAGTACGGGCGGGACTCAAGAGACCCAGTACTTC.

In its sample, this clone was seen once. The rearrangement joins TRBV12-3 or TRBV12-4 to TRBJ2-7; D not certain. CDR3 length: 10 amino acids. The V and J ends lost 6 bases and 8 bases respectively, with 8 bases between them. The CDR3 nucleotides are TGTGCCAGCAGGCAGAGGAAGCAGTACTTC. Amino acid sequence: CASRQRKQYF.

This sequence joins TRBV5-4 and TRBJ2-7; 8 bases match TRBD2. Germline CDR1 and CDR2: SGHNT and YYREEE (reference sequence). J gave up 2 bases and V 1 base, and 2 bases lay outside the gene matches. The CDR3 consists of 14 residues. The CDR3 bases are TGTGCCAGCAGCTTGACTAGCGGAACCTACGAGCAGTACTTC. Protein product: CASSLTSGTYEQYF.